This T cell receptor beta chain was sequenced for a study of PD-1 blockade in classical Hodgkin lymphoma. Measured with immunoSEQ multiplex PCR; TCRdb has only the in-frame clones, and not every one. The sample includes over 10,000 clones, 85% to 90% of them seen just once. Study outcomes and limitations: Baseline diversity in complete responders resembled that of newly diagnosed patients. TCR diversity rose significantly by C4D1 in CD4+ but not CD8+ cells.

V shed 1 base and J shed 2 bases, with 16 bases lying between them. CDR3 length equals 16 residues. Germline lookup yields CDR1 SGHNT and CDR2 YYREEE (reference sequence). In regard to this clone: Its target is not known.

The sample's time point: cycle 4 day 1 (C4D1), after more than five weeks of nivolumab. Each of the patients experienced relapse following autologous stem cell transplantation, and their brentuximab vedotin exposure differed. By magnetic negative selection, CD4+ T cells were purified from thawed PBMCs. This receptor was taken from a human donor with classical Hodgkin lymphoma. V gene TRBV5-4 combines with J gene TRBJ2-7, with no clear D. The source material was CD4+ T cells from blood, sampled before the fourth cycle of nivolumab. For the CDR3, the DNA is TGTGCCAGCAGCTTGATTGGTCGGACCCTCCCCTACGAGCAGTACTTC. Translation gives CASSLIGRTLPYEQYF.